This section outlines one TCR beta chain sequence together with its context. CDR3 size: 13 residues. Germline V gene lookup returns CDR1 LGHDT and CDR2 YNNKEL (reference sequence). V lost 1 base, J lost 4 bases, and 7 bases lay in between. Clones were sequenced by immunoSEQ multiplex PCR, and TCRdb holds only the in-frame ones, with some missing. This repertoire shows approximately 190,000 clones, roughly nine tenths found once; its top ten account for 2.1%. The entry originates in a study of blood T cell repertoires in COVID-19. Background on the study: The United States, Italy and Spain provided the acute and convalescent COVID-19 samples.

The receptor was derived from a man in his sixties or seventies with active or convalescent COVID-19. The sequencing input was peripheral blood. The V gene is TRBV3-1 (or the pseudogene TRBV3-2), the J gene TRBJ1-1, with D hard to call. Written as DNA, the CDR3 is TGTGCCAGCAGCCAAGGACTTCGCACTGAAGCTTTCTTT. Translation gives CASSQGLRTEAFF.